This T cell receptor (beta chain) was observed in a study of regulatory T cells in long-lasting Graves disease (dated by TCRdb to about 2021). Context from the whole study: To count as having persistent Graves' disease, a patient had to have received antithyroid drug treatment for over 5 years with TSH receptor autoantibodies remaining persistently positive. On average, persistent Graves' disease patients in the clinical cohort had been on antithyroid drugs for about 9.3 years. A total of some 35 samples underwent TCR sequencing, from around 13 patients with persistent Graves' disease and 20 or so patients with newly diagnosed Graves' disease. The study was conducted in China and was registered as a clinical trial. Persistent Graves' disease patients were compared with newly diagnosed Graves' disease patients by peripheral blood TCR sequencing and RNA sequencing. General study outcomes and caveats: Patients with persistent disease shared more public clonotypes (approximately 2,500) than newly diagnosed patients did (approximately 990). Sequencing and analysis were restricted to the TCR beta chain. The authors noted that the small sample size was a limitation that may lower accuracy. Lower TCR Shannon entropy and fewer highly expanded clones were observed in persistent Graves' disease patients than in newly diagnosed patients, which suggested clonal expansion. TRBV28, TRBJ1-2 and TRBJ2-5 were preferentially used in persistent disease, while TRBV20-1 and TRBJ2-1 were favored in newly diagnosed disease. The study examined only peripheral blood because the primary lesion, thyroid tissue, could not be accessed.

Remarks on this clonotype: The target of this receptor is not known. One base away there is no much larger clone; base qualities are not given.

This specimen's time point label, interpreted: persistent/refractory GD, antithyroid drugs over 5 years with positive TRAb. RNA was extracted from PBMCs in TRIzol for both TCR sequencing and RNA sequencing. Graves' disease was diagnosed according to American Thyroid Association guidelines. The patients came from an endocrinology department in Xi'an, China. Each patient gave about 10 milliliters of peripheral blood, collected in an EDTA anticoagulant tube. Ficoll Paque Plus density gradient separation was used to isolate PBMCs, and no further T cell sorting was performed. An Agilent 2100 Bioanalyzer and agarose gel were used to check RNA quality, while a NanoDrop 2000 measured RNA concentration. Library preparation was by multiplex PCR. The sequencer listed for this sample is Illumina HiSeq 4000. To build TCR beta libraries, CDR3 regions were amplified by Arm-PCR using iRepertoire HTBI primers. Gel purification was performed on PCR products prior to sequencing. The paper's processing steps were these. Across samples, roughly 60 TRBV and roughly 15 TRBJ segments were identified and used for gene usage analysis of CDR3 amino acid clonotypes. COPE and FqMerger were used to merge filtered high-quality paired reads into contigs. BLAST was used to align contigs to IMGT TRBV, TRBD and TRBJ reference genes, with CDR3 defined following IMGT. Clonotypes above 0.1% frequency were classified as highly expanded clones. Shannon entropy was used to measure repertoire diversity, and the Gini coefficient was used to measure V-J evenness. A clonotype found in more than one individual was treated as public. Through fastp at Q25 and MiXCR, TCRdb rebuilt clones from the public reads, retaining in-frame beta chains. Every CDR3 protein is listed once, alongside the most common genes and DNA of its rows. The V and J calls and clone size come from TCRdb's table, not from the authors' own analysis. The sample table contains roughly 450,000 distinct CDR3 sequences; only one count was recorded for 23% of them. The top ten clonotypes cover about 26% of the sample.

The CDR3 runs 15 amino acids, cysteine and phenylalanine included. Only the CDR3 DNA stays, 45 bases, in frame from base 1. V is cut by 7 bases and J by 4 bases, and the space between the germline ends is 19 bases. In the germline V gene (reference sequence), CDR1 corresponds to LNHDA and CDR2 to SQIVND. The input for sequencing was peripheral blood mononuclear cells (PBMCs), taken when the disease was refractory, from a patient treated with antithyroid drugs. This clonotype was sampled from a female donor with Graves disease. The chain is made from TRBV19 and TRBJ2-5; the D gene is tentatively TRBD1 or TRBD2, each matching 6 bases. The nucleotides read TGTGCCAGTACGAAGGGCCGGGGGCGGTTAGAGACCCAGTACTTC. It codes for CASTKGRGRLETQYF.